A single sample is the source of the 29 T cell receptor beta chains below, sequenced in a study of T cells in Graves' hyperthyroidism and ophthalmopathy. Regions amplified from RNA transcripts were the TCR beta CDR3 regions. The TCR CDR3 was amplified in a first-round RT-PCR using the HTBI primer set. TCRdb reanalysed the multiplex PCR reads using MiXCR and keeps one entry per CDR3 protein. The sample gives more than 450,000 distinct CDR3 sequences, approximately 14% of which show up once; approximately 14% is in the top ten. Sequenced input: blood. The receptor set was obtained from a middle-aged woman with Graves' hyperthyroidism.

This chain uses TRBV25-1 with TRBJ2-3, with D hard to call. The CDR3 covers 15 residues. Germline CDR1 is MGHDK and CDR2 is SYGVNS. Trimming removed 3 bases at V and 2 bases at J, with 12 bases between. The CDR3 protein is CASSDRTDSTDTQYF. CDR3 DNA: TGTGCCAGCAGTGATCGGACGGATTCCACAGATACGCAGTATTTT.

CDR3 region: CASSFREGNTGELFF. DNA for the CDR3: TGTGCCAGCAGCTTCAGGGAGGGGAACACCGGGGAGCTGTTTTTT. V is TRBV7-9 and J is TRBJ2-2; the match to TRBD2 covers 7 bases. Germline values: CDR1 SEHNR, CDR2 FQNEAQ (reference sequence). The CDR3 spans 15 residues. V was pared by 3 bases and J by 1 base, with 2 bases of the junction left unmatched.

In its sample, this clonotype was seen many times. The V gene is TRBV7-2, the J gene TRBJ2-7, with 7 bases fitting TRBD2. The CDR3 is 15 amino acids. V trimming: 1 base; J trimming: 1 base; junction bases outside the gene matches: 4. Per germline, CDR1 SGHTA and CDR2 FQGNSA. DNA of the CDR3: TGTGCCAGCAGCTTAGGTGGGGGAGGGTCCTACGAGCAGTACTTC. Translation gives CASSLGGGGSYEQYF.

This clonotype showed up many times. The J gene is TRBJ2-7, the V gene TRBV12-5; no definite D call. CDR3 length: 14 residues. V was shortened by 2 bases and J by 4 bases, with 12 bases between the two germline ends. Germline V gives CDR1 LGHNT, CDR2 FRNRAP. CDR3 in amino acids: CASGLPPTQYEQYF. Written as DNA, the CDR3 is TGTGCTAGTGGTTTGCCACCTACTCAGTACGAGCAGTACTTC.

This clonotype was observed many times. V gene TRBV2 combines with J gene TRBJ2-5; TRBD2 matches at 9 bases. Losses at the gene ends were 6 bases for V and 2 bases for J; bases not matched to a gene: 19. This CDR3 has 19 amino acids. The germline CDR1 and CDR2 sequences are SNHLY and FYNNEI. CDR3 loop: CASRRTSSGIGTLQETQYF. The CDR3, as DNA: TGTGCCAGCAGGCGAACGTCTAGCGGGATCGGAACCTTACAAGAGACCCAGTACTTC.

In this sample, this clonotype turned up many times. This chain links TRBV27 with TRBJ1-5; D remains ambiguous. From germline, CDR1 is MNHEY and CDR2 SMNVEV (reference sequence). The CDR3 contains 14 residues. With 0 bases removed from V and 7 bases from J, the gap between germline ends came to 10 bases. CDR3 loop: CASSLSGGRQPQHF. For the CDR3, the DNA is TGTGCCAGCAGTTTATCCGGAGGTCGGCAGCCCCAGCATTTT.

This clonotype was seen many times. The V call is TRBV3-1, the J call TRBJ2-1; 12 bases line up with TRBD2. J lost 7 bases, V lost 4 bases, and 5 bases had no gene match. The germline V gene has CDR1 LGHDT and CDR2 YNNKEL (reference sequence). The CDR3 runs to 15 residues. The CDR3 reads CASSRTSGTKNEQFF. DNA of the CDR3: TGTGCCAGCAGCCGGACTAGCGGGACGAAAAATGAGCAGTTCTTC.

This clonotype was found many times. The chain has TRBV20-1 and TRBJ2-4; possible D gene TRBD2, 6 bases. The CDR3 runs to 14 residues. Between the trimmed V and J ends, which lost 6 bases and 7 bases, there was a span of 19 bases. Germline CDR1 reads DFQATT; CDR2 reads SNEGSKA (reference sequence). CDR3 region: CSAAGFAGSNIQYF. The CDR3 nucleotides are TGCAGTGCGGCGGGTTTTGCGGGAAGTAACATTCAGTACTTC.

This clonotype was seen many times. V usage is TRBV11-2 and J usage is TRBJ1-4, with a possible D match to TRBD1 (5 bases). The germline V gene has CDR1 SGHAT and CDR2 FQNNGV. The CDR3 runs to 15 residues. V was shortened by 5 bases and J by 8 bases, with 18 bases between the two germline ends. CDR3 DNA: TGTGCCAGCAGCCCTCGAGGGGTAAAGAACGAAAAACTGTTTTTT. Translation gives CASSPRGVKNEKLFF.

This clonotype was seen only a few times. The V and J genes are TRBV6-1 and TRBJ2-2; 9 bases are a match to TRBD2. This CDR3 region has 15 residues. V gave up 3 bases and J gave up 6 bases; unmatched junction bases: 5. Germline V lookup: CDR1 MNHNS, CDR2 SASEGT. DNA for the CDR3: TGTGCCAGCAGTGATTTGCGGGAGGGGGCCGGGGAGCTGTTTTTT. Residues: CASSDLREGAGELFF.

The chain recombines TRBV29-1 with TRBJ2-1; 7 nucleotides match TRBD2. The CDR3 runs 12 residues. Germline V gives CDR1 SQVTM, CDR2 ANQGSEA. The J segment lost 3 bases and the V segment lost 7 bases, leaving 3 bases of the junction unmatched. The chain's CDR3 is CSARTSYNEQFF. CDR3 in DNA: TGCAGCGCCAGGACTAGCTACAATGAGCAGTTCTTC.

This clonotype was recorded at least ten times. The gene calls are TRBV12-3 or TRBV12-4 and TRBJ2-7; 7 bases are a match to TRBD1. The CDR3 is 14 residues long. J lost 2 bases, V lost 5 bases, and 6 bases had no gene match. The CDR3 sequence is CASSPADRTYEQYF. CDR3 coding DNA: TGTGCCAGCAGTCCAGCGGACAGGACCTACGAGCAGTACTTC.

This clonotype appeared a single time. CDR3: CASSQVNLVSTDTQYF. In DNA, the CDR3 is TGCGCCAGCAGCCAAGTAAATTTAGTGAGCACAGATACGCAGTATTTT. This rearrangement joins TRBV4-1 to TRBJ2-3, with D hard to call. Trimming stripped 1 base from V and 0 bases from J, with 11 bases between. Germline V gene sequence: CDR1 MGHRA, CDR2 YSYEKL. The length of the CDR3 is 16 residues.

This clonotype was counted many times. The rearrangement joins TRBV3-1 to TRBJ1-5; 7 positions match TRBD1. CDR1 is LGHDT, CDR2 YNNKEL, per germline (reference sequence). Trimming at V came to 5 bases and at J to 4 bases, leaving 8 bases not matched to a gene. The CDR3 spans 15 residues. The CDR3 bases are TGTGCCAGCAGCTTCCGGGACAGAGAAAATCAGCCCCAGCATTTT. Residues: CASSFRDRENQPQHF.

There are a few counts of this clonotype. The chain has TRBV7-3 and TRBJ2-1; 12 bases map to TRBD2. This CDR3 is 16 amino acids long. Germline V gene lookup returns CDR1 SGHTA and CDR2 FQGTGA. The junction had 8 bases not matched to a gene; V was cut back by 5 bases and J by 6 bases. CDR3 amino acids: CASSPGLAGSGNEQFF. CDR3 DNA: TGTGCCAGCAGCCCCGGACTAGCGGGATCGGGCAATGAGCAGTTCTTC.

The chain combines TRBV7-2 with TRBJ1-6; 7 bases fit TRBD1. Germline V lookup: CDR1 SGHTA, CDR2 FQGNSA. V was clipped by 4 bases and J by 7 bases; unmatched bases: 4. The CDR3 extends over 14 amino acids. The DNA of the CDR3 is TGTGCCAGCAGCTCCGGGACAGTCAATTCACCCCTCCACTTT. Translation gives CASSSGTVNSPLHF.

This clonotype was seen ten or more times. The chain couples TRBV7-2 to TRBJ1-1; D might be TRBD1 (5 bases). Germline-derived CDR1 and CDR2 are SGHTA and FQGNSA. The germline V and J ends were trimmed by 1 base and 1 base, with 13 bases remaining between them. The CDR3 sequence is 16 residues long. The CDR3 loop is CASSLGLGQGNTEAFF. The CDR3 DNA reads TGTGCCAGCAGCTTAGGCCTTGGGCAGGGGAACACTGAAGCTTTCTTT. The variable domain in full, with the rest retrieved from reference TRBV7-2 and TRBJ1-1, is GAGVSQSPSNKVTEKGKDVELRCDPISGHTALYWYRQSLGQGLEFLIYFQGNSAPDKSGLPSDRFSAERTGGSVSTLTIQRTQQEDSAVYLCASSLGLGQGNTEAFFGQGTRLTVV.

About this clonotype: A junction end diverges from the germline sequence, so it may reflect a read error. The chain combines TRBV9 with TRBJ2-2; tentatively, D is TRBD2 (6 bases). This CDR3 is built from 13 residues. Germline V CDR1 and CDR2: SGDLS, YYNGEE. Here the CDR3 reads CASSVGGSGELFF. CDR3 coding DNA: TGTGCCAGCAGCGTAGGAGGGTCGGGGGAACTGTTTTTT.

The V call is TRBV5-1, the J call TRBJ2-5; 11 nucleotides agree with TRBD2. Germline CDR1 is SGHRS and CDR2 is YFSETQ. J lost 5 bases, V lost 4 bases, and 16 bases had no gene match. The CDR3 runs 18 residues. The CDR3 region is CASSPPPAGLAEIETQYF. For the CDR3, the DNA is TGCGCCAGCAGCCCCCCCCCCGCGGGACTAGCGGAGATTGAGACCCAGTACTTC.

The table lists this clonotype with many counts. V gene TRBV2 combines with J gene TRBJ1-2; D ambiguous. CDR1 is SNHLY and CDR2 is FYNNEI in the germline V gene. V shed 3 bases and J shed 4 bases, with 12 bases lying between them. This CDR3 contains 14 residues. CDR3: CASSDTAPPYGYTF. For the CDR3, the DNA is TGTGCCAGCAGTGATACTGCTCCACCCTATGGCTACACCTTC.

This clonotype has ten or more counts. V and J are TRBV5-1 and TRBJ1-5; D is uncertain. V dropped 4 bases and J dropped 10 bases, with 18 bases sitting between them. CDR3 size: 14 residues. Germline-derived CDR1 and CDR2 are SGHRS and YFSETQ. CDR3 loop: CASSVDGVLNPQHF. The CDR3 bases are TGCGCCAGCAGCGTAGATGGGGTCTTAAATCCCCAGCATTTT.

This clonotype came up many times. The chain uses TRBV28 and TRBJ2-7, with 9 bases that match TRBD1. V lost 6 bases to trimming and J lost 3 bases; unmatched junction nucleotides: 12. Germline values: CDR1 MDHEN, CDR2 SYDVKM. This CDR3 has 16 amino acids. The CDR3 bases are TGTGCCAGCAGCTCTTTTGTGAGGGGACAGGGCTACGAGCAGTACTTC. Translation: CASSSFVRGQGYEQYF. Filled out from reference TRBV28 and TRBJ2-7, the complete variable domain reads DVKVTQSSRYLVKRTGEKVFLECVQDMDHENMFWYRQDPGLGLRLIYFSYDVKMKEKGDIPEGYSVSREKKERFSLILESASTNQTSMYLCASSSFVRGQGYEQYFGPGTRLTVT.

This clonotype was detected only a few times. This chain joins TRBV29-1 and TRBJ2-7, with 8 bases lining up with TRBD1. Germline assignment: CDR1 SQVTM and CDR2 ANQGSEA. This CDR3 comprises 14 residues. The ends lost 2 bases at V and 5 bases at J; junction bases unmatched: 8. CDR3 nucleotides: TGCAGCGTTGAAAGAGGTCAGGGGGCGAACGAGCAGTACTTC. As protein: CSVERGQGANEQYF.

This chain links TRBV29-1 with TRBJ1-5; no reliable D call. In germline, CDR1 is SQVTM, CDR2 ANQGSEA. Trimming pared 3 bases from V and 0 bases from J, leaving 9 bases between. The CDR3 sequence is 14 residues long. CDR3 in DNA: TGCAGCGTTGAGGTTGGGGATAGCAATCAGCCCCAGCATTTT. Amino acids: CSVEVGDSNQPQHF.

This clonotype was detected ten times or more. V usage is TRBV27 and J usage is TRBJ2-7, with 13 bases aligning to TRBD2. This CDR3 contains 12 residues. CDR1 and CDR2 from the germline V gene are MNHEY and SMNVEV (reference sequence). V gave up 6 bases and J gave up 9 bases; unmatched junction bases: 2. CDR3 coding DNA: TGTGCCAGCAGCGGACTAGCGGGAGCGCAGTACTTC. Protein product: CASSGLAGAQYF.

In this sample, this clonotype turned up many times. V is TRBV12-3 or TRBV12-4 and J is TRBJ2-1; the D call may be TRBD1 or TRBD2 (5 bases each). Trimming removed 3 bases from V and 8 bases from J, with 26 bases in between. The CDR3 is 18 residues long. CDR3 amino acids: CASSFAERGAEPVHEQFF. CDR3 coding DNA: TGTGCCAGCAGTTTCGCCGAGCGAGGGGCGGAACCCGTACATGAGCAGTTCTTC.

CDR3 coding DNA: TGTGCCAGCAGAGTGCTGGGGGGACCGAACACCGGGGAGCTGTTTTTT. This gives the protein CASRVLGGPNTGELFF. V usage is TRBV28 and J usage is TRBJ2-2; D possibly corresponds to TRBD2 (6 bases). The CDR3 has 16 amino acids. Germline V gene data show CDR1 as MDHEN and CDR2 as SYDVKM. V was cut by 6 bases and J by 0 bases, with 14 bases left in between.

This clonotype occurred a few times. DNA for the CDR3: TGCGCCAGCAGCCAAAACCGGGACATCCTCAACTATGGCTACACCTTC. The encoded protein is CASSQNRDILNYGYTF. The chain links TRBV4-1 to TRBJ1-2; TRBD1 might be the D (6 bases). The CDR3 runs 16 residues. Germline CDR1 reads MGHRA; CDR2 reads YSYEKL. The V end lost 2 bases, the J end lost 2 bases, and 15 bases lay between the germline ends.

The chain combines TRBV7-9 with TRBJ2-7, with D unresolved. The CDR3 is made up of 12 amino acids. V was trimmed by 5 bases and J by 6 bases, leaving 11 bases between them. The germline V gene has CDR1 SEHNR and CDR2 FQNEAQ (reference sequence). The CDR3 sequence is CASSAPGSEQYF. The CDR3 nucleotides are TGTGCCAGCAGCGCCCCAGGATCCGAGCAGTACTTC.